These 9 T cell receptor beta chains came from one sample sequenced in a study of Ad26.COV2.S vaccination and SARS-CoV-2 variants. Clones were sequenced by immunoSEQ multiplex PCR, and TCRdb holds only the in-frame ones, with some missing. Here the sample spans about half a million clones, roughly nine tenths being singletons. This sample's treatment: around 19 received Ad26.COV2.S at low or high dose, single or two shots; several received placebo; per-sample allocation not given. Sample collection was performed on day 63 after the first vaccine or placebo injection. The source material was peripheral blood, sampled in a trial of Ad26.COV2.S vaccine versus placebo. These receptors all come from a person between 18 and 59 years old who received the Ad26.COV2.S COVID-19 vaccine or a placebo.

V usage is TRBV9 and J usage is TRBJ1-4; possibly TRBD1 for D (5 bases). The CDR3 is 17 residues long. Trimming removed 2 bases from V and 6 bases from J, with 20 bases in between. Per germline, CDR1 SGDLS and CDR2 YYNGEE. CDR3 loop: CASSVGSGGRGDEKLFF. CDR3 coding DNA: TGTGCCAGCAGCGTTGGATCCGGTGGACGGGGGGATGAAAAACTGTTTTTT. The whole variable domain, filled in from reference TRBV9 and TRBJ1-4, reads DSGVTQTPKHLITATGQRVTLRCSPRSGDLSVYWYQQSLDQGLQFLIQYYNGEERAKGNILERFSAQQFPDLHSELNLSSLELGDSALYFCASSVGSGGRGDEKLFFGSGTQLSVL.

The chain is built from TRBV4-3 and TRBJ2-3; a weak D match, TRBD1 (6 bases). V lost 4 bases and J lost 0, with 11 bases in between. The germline V gene encodes CDR1 LGHNA and CDR2 YSLEER. The CDR3 loop spans 15 amino acids. The CDR3 sequence is CASSPGGQSTDTQYF. The CDR3 DNA follows: TGCGCCAGCAGCCCCGGCGGACAGAGCACAGATACGCAGTATTTT.

In the case of this clone: It is unclear where the CDR3 begins or ends on the DNA, so no DNA is shown, and the CDR3 is as TCRdb lists it. The chain combines TRBV28 with TRBJ2-7; TRBD2 was called by the table and not checked on the DNA. Germline values: CDR1 MDHEN, CDR2 SYDVKM. Including both end residues, the CDR3 is 15 amino acids long. This CDR3 reads CASSSSGLQIYEQYF.

This CDR3 reads CSVGIDYNEQFF. CDR3 bases: TGCAGCGTTGGAATAGACTACAATGAGCAGTTCTTC. The chain uses TRBV29-1 and TRBJ2-1; D gene uncertain. Trimming left V 4 bases short and J 3 bases short, with 7 bases between. Per germline, CDR1 SQVTM and CDR2 ANQGSEA. The length of the CDR3 is 12 residues.

This clone came up a few times. CDR3 nucleotide sequence: TGTGCCAGCAGTGGAAGGGACAGCTTCCATGAAAAACTGTTTTTT. Translation: CASSGRDSFHEKLFF. V gene TRBV2 combines with J gene TRBJ1-4; TRBD1 aligns across 7 bases. This CDR3 is built from 15 residues. V lost 4 bases and J lost 6; bases outside the gene matches: 8. The V gene's germline CDR1 is SNHLY and CDR2 FYNNEI.

V and J are TRBV28 and TRBJ1-2; D is unclear. The CDR3 consists of 12 residues. Germline V CDR1 and CDR2: MDHEN, SYDVKM. V lost 4 bases and J lost 5, with 8 bases in between. The chain's CDR3 is CASSSFWYGYTF. The CDR3 nucleotides are TGTGCCAGCAGTTCCTTTTGGTATGGCTACACCTTC.

J is TRBJ2-1 and V is TRBV11-2; no clear D gene. Trimming took 1 base from V and 3 from J, leaving 7 bases between them. CDR3 length: 14 residues. Germline V lookup: CDR1 SGHAT, CDR2 FQNNGV. The CDR3 DNA reads TGTGCCAGCAGCTTAGGGTGGGTCTACAATGAGCAGTTCTTC. Translated, it gives CASSLGWVYNEQFF.

The rearrangement joins TRBV6-5 to TRBJ2-7; 7 positions agree with TRBD1. The CDR3 loop spans 13 amino acids. The germline V gene has CDR1 MNHEY and CDR2 SVGAGI. V was pared by 6 bases and J by 2 bases, with 4 bases of the junction left unmatched. The CDR3 region has the DNA TGTGCCAGCAGAACCGGGACAGCCTACGAGCAGTACTTC. It yields the protein CASRTGTAYEQYF.

The J gene is TRBJ2-7, the V gene TRBV9; perhaps TRBD2 as D (6 bases). The ends were cut back, 3 bases at V and 3 bases at J, with 13 bases in the middle. Germline loops: CDR1 SGDLS, CDR2 YYNGEE. The CDR3 length is 14 residues. The CDR3 spells CASSAGTYDYEQYF. In nucleotides, the CDR3 is TGTGCCAGCAGCGCCGGGACTTACGACTACGAGCAGTACTTC.